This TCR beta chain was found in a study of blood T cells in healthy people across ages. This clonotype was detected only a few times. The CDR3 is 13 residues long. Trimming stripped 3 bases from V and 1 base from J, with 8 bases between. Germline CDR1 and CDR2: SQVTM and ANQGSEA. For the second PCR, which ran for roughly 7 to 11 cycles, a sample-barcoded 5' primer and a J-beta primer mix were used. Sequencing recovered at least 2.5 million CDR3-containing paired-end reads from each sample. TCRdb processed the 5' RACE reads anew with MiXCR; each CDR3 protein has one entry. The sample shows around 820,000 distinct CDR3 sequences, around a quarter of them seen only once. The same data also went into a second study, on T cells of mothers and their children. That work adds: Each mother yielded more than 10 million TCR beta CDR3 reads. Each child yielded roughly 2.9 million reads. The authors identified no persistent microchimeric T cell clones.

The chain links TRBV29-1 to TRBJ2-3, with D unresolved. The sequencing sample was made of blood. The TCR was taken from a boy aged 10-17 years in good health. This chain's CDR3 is CSVESMGTDTQYF. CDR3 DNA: TGCAGCGTTGAGAGCATGGGCACAGATACGCAGTATTTT.